This T cell receptor (beta chain) was identified during a study of OX40 agonist ivuxolimab in advanced cancers. Study-wide background: Given to patients was ivuxolimab, an agonistic anti-OX40 (CD134) antibody. Patients received intravenous ivuxolimab every 2 weeks at 0.01 to 10 mg/kg.

Study findings and constraints: At 0.1 to 3.0 mg/kg and by week 6, CD4+ and CD8+ T cells in the blood had expanded clonally.

A word on this clone: The antigen is undetermined.

Assay: immunoSEQ multiplex PCR; the TCRdb copy retains only in-frame clones and omits some. The sample has 90,000 to 100,000 clones; 80% to 90% are singletons. V shed 5 bases, J shed 6 bases, and the junction held 6 bases outside the gene matches. The CDR3 sequence is 15 residues long. The V gene's germline CDR1 is SNHLY and CDR2 FYNNEI. The source is an adult with an advanced solid tumor such as melanoma, head and neck, liver or kidney cancer. The sample in question was CD4+ or CD8+ T cells sorted from blood, obtained in a trial of the OX40 agonist ivuxolimab. This chain joins TRBV2 and TRBJ2-1, with 11 bases fitting TRBD1. CDR3 bases: TGTGCCAGCAGTCAGGGGACAGGGGGTTTCAATGAGCAGTTCTTC. This sequence encodes CASSQGTGGFNEQFF.